The table lists the clone carrying this T cell receptor beta chain with a few counts. As yet, its antigen is unknown. Unique molecular identifiers were incorporated during preparation of the TCRbeta library. TCRdb redid the calling of the PCR reads with MiXCR, one entry per CDR3 protein. The sample includes about a million distinct CDR3 sequences, 25% to 30% seen only once; the top ten take about 28%. The source of the sample is a study of T-cell reconstitution after alpha-beta-depleted transplantation in children. Findings of the study overall: T-cell counts and diversity were attributed mostly to newly produced T cells one year after transplant. Surviving recipient T cells and thymic progenitors accounted for the high day-60 TCRbeta diversity observed in some patients.

Sequenced material: PBMCs, mostly from graft donor cells, taken 360 days after TCRalphabeta/CD19-depleted stem cell transplant. The TCR originated in a boy in the first two years of life who had a stem cell transplant for SCID, so the T cells may come from the graft donor.

The CDR3 coding sequence is TGTGCCAGCAAGGTCGGCCTCTTCATCACAGATACGCAGTATTTT. Its translation is CASKVGLFITDTQYF. The genes are TRBV11-1 and TRBJ2-3; unclear D gene. V was pared by 7 bases and J by 2 bases, with 16 bases between. The CDR3 runs to 15 residues. The germline V gene has CDR1 SGHAT and CDR2 FQDESV (reference sequence).